A single sample gave rise to the 18 T cell receptor beta chains below, sequenced in a study of blood T cells in healthy people across ages. The second PCR ran about 6 to 12 cycles with a sample-barcoded 5' primer and J-beta primers. TCRdb reanalysed the 5' RACE reads using MiXCR and keeps one entry per CDR3 protein. The table has more than 450,000 distinct CDR3 sequences, about 29% seen once. These same data were also listed under a study on T cells of mothers and their children.

Input material: blood. The receptors come from a boy aged 2 to 10 in good health.

The rearrangement joins TRBV2 to TRBJ1-5, with D maybe TRBD1 (5 bases). The CDR3 runs 14 residues. Germline V gene lookup returns CDR1 SNHLY and CDR2 FYNNEI. Between the trimmed V and J ends, which lost 3 bases and 9 bases, there was a span of 15 bases. The CDR3 sequence is CASSEGQARGPQHF. The CDR3 nucleotides read TGTGCCAGCAGTGAGGGGCAGGCTCGGGGGCCCCAGCATTTT. Full variable domain (remainder filled in from reference TRBV2 and TRBJ1-5): EPEVTQTPSHQVTQMGQEVILRCVPISNHLYFYWYRQILGQKVEFLVSFYNNEISEKSEIFDDQFSVERPDGSNFTLKIRSTKLEDSAMYFCASSEGQARGPQHFGDGTRLSIL.

There are a few counts of this clonotype. The V call is TRBV6-2 or TRBV6-3, the J call TRBJ2-1; 12 nucleotides align to TRBD2. In germline, CDR1 is MNHEY, CDR2 SVGEGT. This CDR3 is 16 amino acids long. After removal of 6 bases from V and 14 bases from J, the junction contained 17 bases not matched to a gene. As DNA, the CDR3 is TGTGCCAGCAGCTTACTCTCCGGGACTAGCGGGTTGAAGGAGTTCTTC. Protein: CASSLLSGTSGLKEFF.

This clonotype has a count of ten or more. V is TRBV2 and J is TRBJ2-1; D is ambiguous. This CDR3 is 14 amino acids long. V gave up 5 bases and J gave up 2 bases, with 10 bases separating them. Germline assignment: CDR1 SNHLY and CDR2 FYNNEI. The CDR3 loop is CASSHDTTYNEQFF. The CDR3 DNA follows: TGTGCCAGCAGTCATGACACAACCTACAATGAGCAGTTCTTC.

The V call is TRBV5-1, the J call TRBJ2-3; possibly TRBD2 for D (7 bases). Germline CDR1 reads SGHRS; CDR2 reads YFSETQ. The length of the CDR3 is 15 residues. Trimming shortened V by 2 bases and J by 0 bases, and 10 bases separated the two germline ends. The CDR3 sequence: CASSFRGGSTDTQYF. CDR3 DNA: TGCGCCAGCAGCTTTAGGGGGGGGAGCACAGATACGCAGTATTTT.

The sample holds many counts of this clonotype. This CDR3 reads CASSFGQNYGYTF. CDR3 bases: TGTGCCAGCAGCTTTGGACAGAACTATGGCTACACCTTC. The chain links TRBV5-4 to TRBJ1-2; weak D call: TRBD1 (6 bases). V lost 2 bases and J 2 bases, leaving 7 bases between the germline ends. Germline CDR1 and CDR2: SGHNT and YYREEE (reference sequence). This CDR3 spans 13 amino acids.

The genes are TRBV4-1 and TRBJ1-2, with D possibly matching TRBD1 (5 bases). Per germline, CDR1 MGHRA and CDR2 YSYEKL. This CDR3 spans 14 amino acids. Between the trimmed V and J ends, which lost 3 bases and 2 bases, there was a span of 10 bases. The CDR3 DNA is TGCGCCAGCAGCCAGGAGACAGCAAACTATGGCTACACCTTC. This gives the protein CASSQETANYGYTF.

The rearrangement uses TRBV27 and TRBJ1-1, with a weak D call TRBD1 (6 bases). This CDR3 has 13 residues. V lost 5 bases and J lost 4, with 11 bases in between. CDR1 and CDR2 (germline): MNHEY, SMNVEV (reference sequence). CDR3 nucleotide sequence: TGTGCCAGCAGTCAACAGGGACGCACTGAAGCTTTCTTT. Protein: CASSQQGRTEAFF.

The chain joins TRBV5-1 to TRBJ1-2; TRBD1 is a possible D gene (6 bases). Germline V gene data show CDR1 as SGHRS and CDR2 as YFSETQ. V lost 3 bases and J lost 5, with 14 bases in between. The CDR3 consists of 14 residues. The DNA for the CDR3 is TGCGCCAGCAGCTCGGGACGGGGGGCATATGGCTACACCTTC. Amino acid sequence: CASSSGRGAYGYTF.

This chain uses TRBV18 with TRBJ2-2, with a weak D call TRBD2 (5 bases). This CDR3 comprises 14 residues. Germline V gives CDR1 KGHSH, CDR2 LQKENI. V lost 2 bases and J lost 6, with 10 bases in between. The CDR3 protein is CASSPEMRAGELFF. For the CDR3, the DNA is TGTGCCAGCTCACCAGAGATGAGGGCCGGGGAGCTGTTTTTT. Based on the CDR3 plus reference TRBV18 and TRBJ2-2, the full variable domain is NAGVMQNPRHLVRRRGQEARLRCSPMKGHSHVYWYRQLPEEGLKFMVYLQKENIIDESGMPKERFSAEFPKEGPSILRIQQVVRGDSAAYFCASSPEMRAGELFFGEGSRLTVL.

In this sample, this clonotype turned up a few times. The genes are TRBV14 and TRBJ2-5; D possibly corresponds to TRBD1 (5 bases). This CDR3 comprises 16 residues. Germline V lookup: CDR1 SGHDN, CDR2 FVKESK. V was clipped by 0 bases and J by 1 base, with 12 bases between them. The CDR3 spells CASSQDIAGLQETQYF. CDR3 DNA sequence: TGTGCCAGCAGCCAAGATATTGCAGGGCTCCAAGAGACCCAGTACTTC.

The chain joins TRBV29-1 to TRBJ2-2, with D perhaps matching TRBD1 (6 bases). In germline, CDR1 is SQVTM, CDR2 ANQGSEA. V was trimmed by 2 bases and J by 7 bases, leaving 11 bases between them. The CDR3 has 13 amino acids. CDR3 residues: CSVETGQHGELFF. The CDR3 DNA sequence: TGCAGCGTTGAAACAGGGCAACACGGGGAGCTGTTTTTT.

The gene calls are TRBV15 and TRBJ1-3; D perhaps matches TRBD1 (5 bases). Germline V gene lookup returns CDR1 LNHNV and CDR2 YYDKDF (reference sequence). V gave up 1 base and J gave up 6 bases, with 19 bases separating them. There are 17 residues in the CDR3. The CDR3 region has the DNA TGTGCCACCAGCAGAGGTTCCCCCGGGACCGTGGAAAACACCATATATTTT. Its translation is CATSRGSPGTVENTIYF.

This clonotype occurred a few times. The genes are TRBV6-4 and TRBJ2-1; 12 bases match TRBD2. Germline values: CDR1 MRHNA, CDR2 SNTAGT. With V trimmed by 0 bases and J by 0 bases, 3 bases remained unmatched. This CDR3 region has 18 residues. The CDR3 region has the DNA TGTGCCAGCAGTGACTCCCCGACTAGCGGGAGCTCCTACAATGAGCAGTTCTTC. Protein: CASSDSPTSGSSYNEQFF.

This clonotype showed up just a few times. The V gene is TRBV18, the J gene TRBJ2-7; D uncertain. The V and J ends lost 3 bases and 1 base respectively, with 10 bases between them. There are 14 residues in the CDR3. Per germline, CDR1 KGHSH and CDR2 LQKENI. The CDR3 is CASSPSKDSYEQYF. CDR3 nucleotides: TGTGCCAGCTCACCTAGTAAAGATTCCTACGAGCAGTACTTC.

This clonotype was counted a few times. The chain has TRBV29-1 and TRBJ2-5; TRBD1 might be the D (6 bases). Germline CDR1 SQVTM, CDR2 ANQGSEA. There are 16 residues in the CDR3. Deletions cut 2 bases from V and 5 bases from J, with 21 bases between. CDR3 sequence: CSVEWERQAPKETQYF. CDR3 in DNA: TGCAGCGTTGAATGGGAGAGACAGGCCCCCAAGGAGACCCAGTACTTC.

The chain uses TRBV3-1 and TRBJ2-1; 16 nucleotides line up with TRBD2. Trimming took 0 bases from V and 10 from J; bases not matched to a gene: 6. CDR3 length equals 17 residues. CDR1 LGHDT and CDR2 YNNKEL come from the germline V gene (reference sequence). CDR3 loop: CASSQEGTSGGASEQFF. The CDR3 DNA sequence: TGTGCCAGCAGCCAAGAAGGGACTAGCGGGGGGGCGTCCGAGCAGTTCTTC.

The genes are TRBV6-5 and TRBJ2-5; no reliable D call. Trimming left V 5 bases short and J 5 bases short, with 12 bases between. The CDR3 loop spans 13 amino acids. CDR1 is MNHEY, CDR2 SVGAGI, per germline. CDR3 region: CASSPKVSETQYF. For the CDR3, the DNA is TGTGCCAGCAGTCCGAAAGTGTCCGAGACCCAGTACTTC.

V and J are TRBV7-9 and TRBJ2-4, with 10 positions matching TRBD2. The germline gives CDR1 SEHNR, CDR2 FQNEAQ (reference sequence). This CDR3 comprises 17 residues. V trimming: 5 bases; J trimming: 1 base; junction bases outside the gene matches: 8. The CDR3 DNA is TGTGCCAGCAGCACAAGCGGGAGGGCCGAGGCCAAAAACATTCAGTACTTC. It is translated as CASSTSGRAEAKNIQYF.